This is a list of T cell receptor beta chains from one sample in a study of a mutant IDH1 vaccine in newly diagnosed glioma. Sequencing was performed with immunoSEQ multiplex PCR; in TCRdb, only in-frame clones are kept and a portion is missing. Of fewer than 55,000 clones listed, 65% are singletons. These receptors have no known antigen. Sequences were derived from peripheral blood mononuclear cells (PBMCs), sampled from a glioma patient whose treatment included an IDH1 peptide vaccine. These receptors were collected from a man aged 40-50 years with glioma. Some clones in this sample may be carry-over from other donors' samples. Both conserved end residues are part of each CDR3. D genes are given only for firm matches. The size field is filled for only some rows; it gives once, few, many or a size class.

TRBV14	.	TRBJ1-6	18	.	TGTGCCAGCAGTTCAAGCCCACGGGCAGGGGCTATAAGGTCACCCCTCCACTTT	CASSSSPRAGAIRSPLHF
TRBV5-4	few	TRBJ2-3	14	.	TGTGCCAGCAGCCCTCCCCCAGGCACAGATACGCAGTATTTT	CASSPPPGTDTQYF
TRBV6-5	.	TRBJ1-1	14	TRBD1	TGTGCCAGCAGTTGGGACAGGAGAAACACTGAAGCTTTCTTT	CASSWDRRNTEAFF
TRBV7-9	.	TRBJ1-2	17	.	TGTGCCAGCAGCTTTCCCCTCTTGACAGCATCAAACTATGGCTACACCTTC	CASSFPLLTASNYGYTF
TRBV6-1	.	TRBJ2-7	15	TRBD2	TGTGCCAGCGTCCCTAGCGGGGCGAACATCTACGAGCAGTACTTC	CASVPSGANIYEQYF
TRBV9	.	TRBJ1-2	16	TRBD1	TGTGCCAGCAGCCCGAGGGTGAGGGACAGGGACTATGGCTACACCTTC	CASSPRVRDRDYGYTF
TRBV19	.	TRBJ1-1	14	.	TGTGCCAGCGACAGGTCCGGCGCCTACACTGAAGCTTTCTTT	CASDRSGAYTEAFF
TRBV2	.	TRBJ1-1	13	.	TGTGCCAGCAGTGAGCAGGGAAACACTGAAGCTTTCTTT	CASSEQGNTEAFF
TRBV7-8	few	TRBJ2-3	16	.	TGTGCCAGCAGCCCTCTCGGCGGGGTCGGGACAGATACGCAGTATTTT	CASSPLGGVGTDTQYF
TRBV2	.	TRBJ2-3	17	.	TGTGCCAGCAGTGAAGGGGGGTCTAGCGCAAGCACAGATACGCAGTATTTT	CASSEGGSSASTDTQYF
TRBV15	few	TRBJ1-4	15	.	TGTGCCACCAGCAGAGGGGGTTCCAACCCTGAAAAACTGTTTTTT	CATSRGGSNPEKLFF
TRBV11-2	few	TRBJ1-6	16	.	TGTGCCAGCAGCGCCCAAGGGACGGCATATAATTCACCCCTCCACTTT	CASSAQGTAYNSPLHF
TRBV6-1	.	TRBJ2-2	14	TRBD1	TGTGCCGTTCAGGGACAGGCTTTCACAGGGGAGCTGTTTTTT	CAVQGQAFTGELFF
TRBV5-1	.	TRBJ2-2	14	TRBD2	TGCGCCAGCAGCTTGGATGGGGGGGCCGGGGAGCTGTTTTTT	CASSLDGGAGELFF
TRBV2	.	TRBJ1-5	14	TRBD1	TGTGCCAGCAGTATGACAGGGCGTGCTCAGCCCCAGCATTTT	CASSMTGRAQPQHF
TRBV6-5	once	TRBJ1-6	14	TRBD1	TGTGCCAGCAGTGACAGAGACAGGGCTTCACCCCTCCACTTT	CASSDRDRASPLHF
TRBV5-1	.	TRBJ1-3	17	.	TGCGCCAGCAGCTTGTCGGAGGCACGCTTCTCTGGAAACACCATATATTTT	CASSLSEARFSGNTIYF
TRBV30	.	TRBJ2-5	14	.	TGTGCCTGTAAAGGGGCGGCAGGGCAAGAGACCCAGTACTTC	CACKGAAGQETQYF
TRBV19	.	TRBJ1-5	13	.	TGTGCCAGTAGTATAACAGAAGGCCGGCCCCAGCATTTT	CASSITEGRPQHF
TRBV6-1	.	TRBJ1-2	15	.	TGTGCCAGTCGACCCGCAGGGTTAATAGGCTATGGCTACACCTTC	CASRPAGLIGYGYTF
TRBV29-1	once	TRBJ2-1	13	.	TGCAGCGTTGAAAGGCGGGGTGACAATGAGCAGTTCTTC	CSVERRGDNEQFF
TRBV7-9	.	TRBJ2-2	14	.	TGTGCCAGCAGCTCACCCCTGGGGGACGGGGAGCTGTTTTTT	CASSSPLGDGELFF
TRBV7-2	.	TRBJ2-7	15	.	TGTGCCAGCAGCTTAGTTGGGGGGAGCTCCTACGAGCAGTACTTC	CASSLVGGSSYEQYF
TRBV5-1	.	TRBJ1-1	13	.	TGCGCCAGCAGCCCGGGACAGAACACTGAAGCTTTCTTT	CASSPGQNTEAFF
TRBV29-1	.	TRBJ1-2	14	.	TGCAGCGTTGAGGGGGGCGCAGGGCTTAGTGGCTACACCTTC	CSVEGGAGLSGYTF
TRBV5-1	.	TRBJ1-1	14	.	TGCGCCAGCAGCGCGGACCGTCGGAACACTGAAGCTTTCTTT	CASSADRRNTEAFF
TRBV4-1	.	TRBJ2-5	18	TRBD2	TGCGCCAGCAGCCAGGCCCCCATCGCGGGACTAGCCCAAGAGACCCAGTACTTC	CASSQAPIAGLAQETQYF
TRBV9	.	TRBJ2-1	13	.	TGTGCCAGCAGCGTAGCTCCCATAGGCGAGCAGTTCTTC	CASSVAPIGEQFF
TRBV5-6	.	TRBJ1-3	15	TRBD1	TGTGCCAGCAGCTTCGGGACAGGGTTCGGAAACACCATATATTTT	CASSFGTGFGNTIYF
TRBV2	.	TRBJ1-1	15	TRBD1	TGTGCCAGCGCAGGACAGGGCGGCGGGGGCCCTGAAGCTTTCTTT	CASAGQGGGGPEAFF
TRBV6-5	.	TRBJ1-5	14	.	TGTGCCAGCAGTTATTTGGGGTTTGATCAGCCCCAGCATTTT	CASSYLGFDQPQHF
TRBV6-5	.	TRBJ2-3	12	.	TGTGCCAGCAGTGACAGCACAGATACGCAGTATTTT	CASSDSTDTQYF
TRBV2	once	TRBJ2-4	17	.	TGTGCCAGCGACGAAAGTCCGTGGGGATTGACCAAAAACATTCAGTACTTC	CASDESPWGLTKNIQYF
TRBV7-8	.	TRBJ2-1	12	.	TGTGCCAGCAGCTTAAGGTTAGATGAGCAGTTCTTC	CASSLRLDEQFF
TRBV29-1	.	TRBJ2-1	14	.	TGCAGCGGGAAAGGGCGGGGATCCTACAATGAGCAGTTCTTC	CSGKGRGSYNEQFF
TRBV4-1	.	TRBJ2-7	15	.	TGCGCCAGCAGCCAAGGGCAGGGTTACGACTACGAGCAGTACTTC	CASSQGQGYDYEQYF
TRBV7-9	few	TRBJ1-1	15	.	TGTGCCAGCAGCTTCCCTCAGGGCCGGAACACTGAAGCTTTCTTT	CASSFPQGRNTEAFF
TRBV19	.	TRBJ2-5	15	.	TGTGCCAGTAGTTTGGGGGCTAGCAGTGGGGAGACCCAGTACTTC	CASSLGASSGETQYF
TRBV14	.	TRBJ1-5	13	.	TGTGCCAGCAGCCATGGCGGGAGGCAGCCCCAGCATTTT	CASSHGGRQPQHF
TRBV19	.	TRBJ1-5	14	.	TGTGCCAGCCACACAAGGGGGGCCGATCAGCCCCAGCATTTT	CASHTRGADQPQHF
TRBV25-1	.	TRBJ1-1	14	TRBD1	TGTGCCAGCAAGATGACAGGGCAGAACACTGAAGCTTTCTTT	CASKMTGQNTEAFF
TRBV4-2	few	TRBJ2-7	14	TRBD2	TGTGCCAGCAGCCAAAACGCGGGGGGGTACGAGCAGTACTTC	CASSQNAGGYEQYF
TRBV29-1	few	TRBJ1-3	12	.	TGCAGCGTTGAAGTAATGGGAAACACCATATATTTT	CSVEVMGNTIYF
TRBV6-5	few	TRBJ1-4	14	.	TGTGCCAGCAGCCTACGGACCGAGAATGAAAAACTGTTTTTT	CASSLRTENEKLFF
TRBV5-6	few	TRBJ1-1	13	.	TGTGCCAGCAGCTTGGCAGGACCCACTGAAGCTTTCTTT	CASSLAGPTEAFF
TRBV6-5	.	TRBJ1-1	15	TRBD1	TGTACCAGCAGTTCTACGAGGACAGGCTACACTGAAGCTTTCTTT	CTSSSTRTGYTEAFF
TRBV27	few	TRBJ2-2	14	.	TGTGCCAGCAGCTTTAACAGACAGGCCGGGGAGCTGTTTTTT	CASSFNRQAGELFF
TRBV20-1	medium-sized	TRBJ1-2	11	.	TGCAGTGCTAGTCTGGGCTATGGCTACACCTTC	CSASLGYGYTF